One sample yielded the 17 T cell receptor beta chains listed below, sequenced in a study of chemoradiotherapy in HPV16-positive cancers. Libraries were prepared by immunoSEQ multiplex PCR; TCRdb keeps only in-frame clonotypes and omits some of them. The profile shows more than 20,000 clones, roughly 86% of them singletons. The material was blood, obtained from a patient who underwent chemoradiotherapy. The receptors were gathered from a human donor with HPV-associated anogenital cancer.

The rearrangement uses TRBV18 and TRBJ2-6; D ambiguous. Trimming removed 6 bases at V and 3 bases at J, with 12 bases between. Germline CDR1 reads KGHSH; CDR2 reads LQKENI. The CDR3 extends over 15 amino acids. The CDR3 reads CASSTTVGGANVLTF. Here the CDR3 DNA reads TGTGCCAGCTCCACCACCGTGGGTGGGGCCAACGTCCTGACTTTC.

V is TRBV7-9 and J is TRBJ2-1; 8 bases fit TRBD2. In germline, CDR1 is SEHNR, CDR2 FQNEAQ (reference sequence). This CDR3 has 15 amino acids. V shed 0 bases, J shed 6 bases, and the junction held 4 bases outside the gene matches. The chain's CDR3 is CASSLASGTSNEQFF. The CDR3 coding sequence is TGTGCCAGCAGCTTAGCCTCCGGGACTAGCAATGAGCAGTTCTTC.

The CDR3 region is CASSYSKPGDGYTF. CDR3 coding DNA: TGTGCCAGCAGTTACTCAAAACCGGGAGATGGCTACACCTTC. This sequence joins TRBV6-5 and TRBJ1-2, with D uncertain. The germline CDR1 and CDR2 sequences are MNHEY and SVGAGI. V was shortened by 0 bases and J by 6 bases, with 11 bases between the two germline ends. The CDR3 totals 14 residues.

The chain couples TRBV2 to TRBJ2-6; no firm D call. The CDR3 has 12 residues. The V and J ends lost 10 bases and 1 base respectively, with 5 bases between them. Germline V gives CDR1 SNHLY, CDR2 FYNNEI. The CDR3 DNA sequence: TGTGCCAACGAGTCTGGGGCCAACGTCCTGACTTTC. Protein sequence: CANESGANVLTF.

This clone was seen a single time. The gene calls are TRBV7-2 and TRBJ1-5; unclear D gene. V was trimmed by 5 bases and J by 4 bases, leaving 9 bases between them. This CDR3 is 13 amino acids long. Germline V gene lookup returns CDR1 SGHTA and CDR2 FQGNSA. The CDR3 nucleotides are TGTGCCAGCAGCGTTGACACTAATCAGCCCCAGCATTTT. As protein: CASSVDTNQPQHF.

The chain is built from TRBV4-1 and TRBJ2-5, with 9 bases aligning to TRBD1. The CDR3 extends over 15 amino acids. The ends lost 1 base at V and 1 base at J; junction bases unmatched: 1. The germline CDR1 and CDR2 sequences are MGHRA and YSYEKL. CDR3 in amino acids: CASSQGDRAQETQYF. CDR3 coding DNA: TGCGCCAGCAGCCAAGGGGACAGGGCCCAAGAGACCCAGTACTTC.

CDR3 DNA: TGTGCCAGCAGCCAGGGTCAGCGCGGCTACACCTTC. Amino acids: CASSQGQRGYTF. The genes are TRBV5-5 and TRBJ1-2; TRBD1 might be the D (5 bases). V was shortened by 4 bases and J by 8 bases, with 12 bases between the two germline ends. This CDR3 contains 12 residues. Germline CDR1 SGHKS, CDR2 YYEKEE (reference sequence). The full variable domain, with the rest looked up from reference TRBV5-5 and TRBJ1-2, is DAGVTQSPTHLIKTRGQQVTLRCSPISGHKSVSWYQQVLGQGPQFIFQYYEKEERGRGNFPDRFSARQFPNYSSELNVNALLLGDSALYLCASSQGQRGYTFGSGTRLTVV.

CDR3 amino acids: CASTLYAGSLNTEAFF. CDR3 in DNA: TGTGCCAGTACCCTCTATGCTGGGTCCTTGAACACTGAAGCTTTCTTT. The J gene is TRBJ1-1, the V gene TRBV19, with D unclear. The CDR3 is made up of 16 amino acids. V was pared by 7 bases and J by 0 bases, with 18 bases between. From germline, CDR1 is LNHDA and CDR2 SQIVND (reference sequence).

This clone was detected only once. This rearrangement joins TRBV7-9 to TRBJ1-2; 9 bases are shared with TRBD1. Per the germline V gene, CDR1 is SEHNR and CDR2 is FQNEAQ (reference sequence). With V trimmed by 0 bases and J by 7 bases, 6 bases remained unmatched. The CDR3 is 15 residues long. The chain's CDR3 is CASSLASGTGLGYTF. The CDR3 nucleotides read TGTGCCAGCAGCTTAGCCTCCGGGACAGGGCTTGGCTACACCTTC.

V gene TRBV30 combines with J gene TRBJ2-7, with D unresolved. Looked up from germline, CDR1 is GTSNPN and CDR2 is SVGIG (reference sequence). V dropped 8 bases and J dropped 1 base, with 15 bases sitting between them. The CDR3 covers 13 residues. CDR3 sequence reads: CAGGPDGSYEQYF. The CDR3 region has the DNA TGTGCCGGCGGTCCGGACGGGTCCTACGAGCAGTACTTC.

The V and J genes are TRBV6-4 and TRBJ1-2; no reliable D call. Trimming took off 5 bases at V and 6 bases at J, with 25 bases between the two ends. The CDR3 contains 17 residues. Germline-derived CDR1 and CDR2 are MRHNA and SNTAGT. Here the CDR3 DNA reads TGTGCCAGCAGTCCCGGGCGCAGCCAAGAAAAGGAGGATGGCTACACCTTC. It is translated as CASSPGRSQEKEDGYTF.

The chain combines TRBV10-3 with TRBJ2-3; 10 bases line up with TRBD1. This CDR3 is 14 amino acids long. V lost 6 bases and J lost 5; bases outside the gene matches: 5. Germline assignment: CDR1 ENHRY and CDR2 SYGVKD. CDR3 region: CAISRDRGRDTQYF. The DNA for the CDR3 is TGTGCCATCAGCAGGGACAGGGGTAGAGATACGCAGTATTTT.

This chain uses TRBV30 with TRBJ2-5; D is uncertain. The ends were cut back, 0 bases at V and 5 bases at J, with 7 bases in the middle. This CDR3 contains 12 residues. The germline CDR1 and CDR2 sequences are GTSNPN and SVGIG (reference sequence). The chain's CDR3 is CAWSVKLETQYF. Written as DNA, the CDR3 is TGTGCCTGGAGTGTAAAGTTGGAGACCCAGTACTTC.

The chain is built from TRBV11-3 and TRBJ1-1; 8 nucleotides match TRBD1. The CDR3 is 15 amino acids. Germline V gives CDR1 SGHNT, CDR2 YENEEA. V gave up 1 base and J gave up 4 bases; unmatched junction bases: 5. CDR3 region: CASSLGLTGVTEAFF. In DNA form, the CDR3 reads TGTGCCAGCAGCTTAGGCCTGACAGGGGTCACTGAAGCTTTCTTT.

The rearrangement links TRBV7-8 to TRBJ1-1; no definite D call. Between the trimmed V and J ends, which lost 6 bases and 6 bases, there was a span of 11 bases. Per the germline V gene, CDR1 is SGHVS and CDR2 is FQNEAQ. The CDR3 covers 12 residues. The CDR3 sequence: CASSSPRAEAFF. The CDR3 nucleotides are TGTGCCAGCAGTTCCCCCCGGGCTGAAGCTTTCTTT.

This chain connects TRBV6-5 to TRBJ1-6; D is unclear. Germline CDR1 reads MNHEY; CDR2 reads SVGAGI. V lost 7 bases, J lost 8 bases, and 12 bases lay in between. This CDR3 is built from 13 residues. The CDR3 loop reads CASKGNLDSPLHF. The CDR3 DNA reads TGTGCCAGCAAGGGAAATTTAGATTCACCCCTCCACTTT.

V and J are TRBV6-1 and TRBJ1-4, with TRBD1 matching over 10 bases. Germline CDR1 reads MNHNS; CDR2 reads SASEGT. V lost 3 bases, J lost 0 bases, and 7 bases stayed unmatched. This CDR3 is 18 amino acids long. CDR3 sequence (DNA): TGTGCCAGCAGTGATCATGACAGGGGGCAAGCAACTAATGAAAAACTGTTTTTT. This encodes CASSDHDRGQATNEKLFF.